This T cell receptor (beta chain) was sequenced for a study of CD8+CD57+ T cells in acquired aplastic anemia. Study results and limitations: Some 30 was the count of CD8+ CDR3 sequences that patients shared with controls. No significant patient-versus-control difference appeared in CD8+ Simpson's diversity.

The authors sequenced patients whose flow cytometry had shown CD8+CD57+ cell expansion. No therapy was given to patients before blood sampling. A word on this clonotype: Antigen specificity is unknown.

Germline CDR1 reads LNHNV; CDR2 reads YYDKDF (reference sequence). Trimming stripped 10 bases from V and 4 bases from J, with 22 bases between. CDR3 length: 15 residues. Template material for TCR beta VDJ and CDR3 profiling consisted of genomic DNA. TCRdb re-derived calls from the reads in MiXCR, one entry per CDR3 protein. The table includes about 190,000 distinct CDR3 sequences, approximately 50% detected once. V is TRBV15 and J is TRBJ2-5; D is tentatively TRBD1 or TRBD2 (6 bases each). This receptor was taken from a human donor with aplastic anemia. The sequencing input was sorted CD4+, CD8+, or CD8+CD57+ T cells (not recorded which) from PBMCs. DNA for the CDR3: TGTGCCAGCAGTGAATATGGGGGGCTTAGAGAGACCCAGTACTTC. Translation gives CASSEYGGLRETQYF.